This T cell receptor beta chain comes out of a study of siplizumab effects on memory and regulatory T cells. Clones were read by immunoSEQ multiplex PCR, and TCRdb kept only the in-frame ones, dropping some. The sample holds 70,000 to 90,000 clones, roughly 93% seen once. This CDR3 spans 15 amino acids. V trimming: 0 bases; J trimming: 7 bases; junction bases outside the gene matches: 11. Germline CDR1 is GTSNPN and CDR2 is SVGIG (reference sequence). The sequenced material came from CD8+ T cells sorted from blood. The clonotype was recovered from a human donor in good health. The V call is TRBV30, the J call TRBJ2-7; 8 bases fit TRBD2. The CDR3 coding sequence is TGTGCCTGGAGTGTACGGGAGGGGATGCTGAGGGAGCAGTACTTC. This sequence encodes CAWSVREGMLREQYF.